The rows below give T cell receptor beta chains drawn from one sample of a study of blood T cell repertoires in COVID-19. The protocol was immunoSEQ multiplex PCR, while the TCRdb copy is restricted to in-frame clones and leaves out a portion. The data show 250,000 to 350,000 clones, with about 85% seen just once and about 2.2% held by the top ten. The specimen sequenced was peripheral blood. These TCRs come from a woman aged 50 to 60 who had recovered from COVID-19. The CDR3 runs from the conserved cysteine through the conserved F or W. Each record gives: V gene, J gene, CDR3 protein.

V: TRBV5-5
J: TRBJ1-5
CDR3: CASSSGGAGQPQHF

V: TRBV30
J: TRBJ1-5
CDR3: CAWSRTSRYQPQHF

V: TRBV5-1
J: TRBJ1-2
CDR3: CASSFQPLPGQGDYGYTF

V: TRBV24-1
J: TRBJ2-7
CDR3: CATSGASGFEGEQYF

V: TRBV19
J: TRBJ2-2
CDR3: CASSIGQNTGELFF

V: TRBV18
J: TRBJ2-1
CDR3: CASSPPKFSGNEQFF

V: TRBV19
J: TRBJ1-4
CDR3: CASSPRQGWTNEKLFF

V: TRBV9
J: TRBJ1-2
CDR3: CASSELPVTGYYGYTF

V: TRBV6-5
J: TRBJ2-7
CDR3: CASSYGGGISDEQYF

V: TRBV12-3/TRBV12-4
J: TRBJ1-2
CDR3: CASSPRTGEGYTF

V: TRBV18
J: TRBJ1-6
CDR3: CASSPIGSQRYNSPLHF